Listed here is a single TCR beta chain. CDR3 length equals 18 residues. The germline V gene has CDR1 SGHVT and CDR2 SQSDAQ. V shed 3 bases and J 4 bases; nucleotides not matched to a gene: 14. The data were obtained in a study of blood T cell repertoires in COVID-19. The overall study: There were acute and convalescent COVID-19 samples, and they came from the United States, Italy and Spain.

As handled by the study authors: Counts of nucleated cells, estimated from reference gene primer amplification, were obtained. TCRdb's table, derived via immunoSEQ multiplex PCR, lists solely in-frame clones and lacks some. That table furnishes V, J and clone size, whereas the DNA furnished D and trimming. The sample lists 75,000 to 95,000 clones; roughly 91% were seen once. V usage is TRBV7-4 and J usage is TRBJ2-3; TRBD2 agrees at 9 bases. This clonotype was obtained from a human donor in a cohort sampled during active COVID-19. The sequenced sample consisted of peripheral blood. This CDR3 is CASSFRLAGIDLPDTQYF. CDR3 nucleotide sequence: TGTGCCAGCAGCTTCCGGCTAGCGGGGATCGACCTACCAGATACGCAGTATTTT.